This TCR beta chain was sequenced for a study of T cells in Graves' hyperthyroidism and ophthalmopathy. The source material, RNA transcripts, was used to amplify TCR beta CDR3 regions. The study used the HTBI primer set for a first-round RT-PCR of the TCR CDR3. Each CDR3 protein is one row after TCRdb ran MiXCR on the multiplex PCR reads. The table shows some 350,000 distinct CDR3 sequences, with about a fifth occurring only once. In this sample, this clonotype turned up many times. The target antigen is unknown. Diagnosis relied on clinical symptoms, serum thyroxine and TRAb, thyroid ultrasound and orbital computed tomography. Overall study results and limits: Most thyroid clonotypes that were expanded above 0.001 also turned up in blood.

The receptor was isolated from a woman aged 18 to 35 with Graves' hyperthyroidism. The sequenced sample consisted of blood.

CDR3 loop: CASRSTFSSYEQYF. For the CDR3, the DNA is TGTGCCAGCCGCTCTACCTTTAGCTCCTACGAGCAGTACTTC. The rearrangement uses TRBV6-5 and TRBJ2-7; D ambiguous. The CDR3 loop spans 14 amino acids. The V and J ends lost 8 bases and 0 bases respectively, with 14 bases between them. The germline gives CDR1 MNHEY, CDR2 SVGAGI.